Presented here are 19 T cell receptor beta chains from one specimen sequenced in a study of blood T cell repertoires in COVID-19. Method: immunoSEQ multiplex PCR; TCRdb's copy keeps in-frame clones and lacks some. The profile shows about 330,000 clones, around 90% of them singletons. Sequencing was carried out using PBMCs or T cells enriched from blood (not recorded which). The source is a woman aged 30 to 39 who had recovered from COVID-19.

At least ten counts were recorded for this clone. V and J are TRBV14 and TRBJ1-1; 11 nucleotides agree with TRBD1. The junction had 5 bases not matched to a gene; V was cut back by 6 bases and J by 5 bases. The CDR3 is 14 amino acids. Per germline, CDR1 SGHDN and CDR2 FVKESK. This chain's CDR3 is CASSRGTGGTEAFF. Written as DNA, the CDR3 is TGTGCCAGCAGTCGCGGGACAGGGGGGACTGAAGCTTTCTTT.

The J gene is TRBJ2-7, the V gene TRBV6-5; 9 nucleotides line up with TRBD2. Trimming took 2 bases from V and 3 from J; bases not matched to a gene: 5. Per the germline V gene, CDR1 is MNHEY and CDR2 is SVGAGI. This CDR3 comprises 15 residues. CDR3 sequence: CASSYHSGRNYEQYF. Written as DNA, the CDR3 is TGTGCCAGCAGTTACCACAGCGGGAGGAACTACGAGCAGTACTTC.

The chain is built from TRBV4-2 and TRBJ1-2; 8 bases fit TRBD1. Germline V gene data show CDR1 as LGHNA and CDR2 as YNFKEQ. V shed 3 bases, J shed 3 bases, and the junction held 6 bases outside the gene matches. The CDR3 loop spans 15 amino acids. The chain's CDR3 is CASSQTGEGYYGYTF. The DNA of the CDR3 is TGTGCCAGCAGCCAGACAGGGGAAGGGTACTATGGCTACACCTTC.

This chain uses TRBV5-1 with TRBJ2-3; tentatively, D is TRBD1 (6 bases). Trimming removed 7 bases from V and 1 base from J, with 16 bases in between. The CDR3 length is 15 residues. Germline CDR1 reads SGHRS; CDR2 reads YFSETQ. The CDR3 DNA follows: TGCGCCAGCGCTAATCAGGGGCCGGGCACAGATACGCAGTATTTT. It translates to CASANQGPGTDTQYF.

CDR3 sequence reads: CASSKEYGSPLHF. For the CDR3, the DNA is TGTGCCAGCAGCAAAGAGTACGGTTCACCCCTCCACTTT. The V gene is TRBV21-1, the J gene TRBJ1-6. TRBV21-1 is flagged as a pseudogene. The CDR3 runs 13 residues.

This clone showed up just once. The chain combines TRBV28 with TRBJ1-6; possibly TRBD1 for D (5 bases). CDR1 and CDR2 from the germline V gene are MDHEN and SYDVKM. The CDR3 is 12 residues long. Trimming took off 4 bases at V and 14 bases at J, with 12 bases between the two ends. The CDR3 sequence: CASSSQSGTLHF. Here the CDR3 DNA reads TGTGCCAGCAGTTCCCAGTCAGGGACCCTCCACTTT.

The chain carries TRBV14 and TRBJ2-7; D ambiguous. Germline-derived CDR1 and CDR2 are SGHDN and FVKESK. CDR3 length: 16 residues. The V and J ends lost 4 bases and 3 bases respectively, with 19 bases between them. DNA for the CDR3: TGTGCCAGCAGCCCACCCCGGCGGCCTGCGGACTACGAGCAGTACTTC. Its translation: CASSPPRRPADYEQYF.

J is TRBJ2-1 and V is TRBV23-1, with 8 bases that match TRBD1. TRBV23-1 is an ORF; its function is uncertain. Trimming took 1 base from V and 0 from J; bases not matched to a gene: 11. The CDR3 consists of 19 residues. The CDR3 loop reads CASSQYPGQGGTSYNEQFF. The DNA for the CDR3 is TGCGCCAGCAGTCAATACCCCGGACAGGGCGGGACCTCCTACAATGAGCAGTTCTTC.

The chain joins TRBV4-1 to TRBJ2-3; D is possibly TRBD1 (5 bases). V gave up 1 base and J gave up 2 bases, with 10 bases separating them. Germline assignment: CDR1 MGHRA and CDR2 YSYEKL. The CDR3 loop spans 15 amino acids. CDR3 residues: CASSQAVGLTDTQYF. CDR3 nucleotides: TGCGCCAGCAGCCAAGCAGTGGGGCTCACAGATACGCAGTATTTT.

The DNA for the CDR3 is TGCGCCAGCAGCTCCTCAGGAACTCAGTACTTC. It codes for CASSSSGTQYF. This chain joins TRBV5-1 and TRBJ2-7; D remains ambiguous. Germline lookup yields CDR1 SGHRS and CDR2 YFSETQ. This CDR3 is 11 amino acids long. V was cut by 3 bases and J by 10 bases, with 11 bases left in between.

The genes are TRBV20-1 and TRBJ2-7, with TRBD1 matching 7 bases. With 3 bases clipped from V and 2 bases from J, the junction kept 4 bases outside the gene matches. Germline V lookup: CDR1 DFQATT, CDR2 SNEGSKA (reference sequence). This CDR3 contains 13 residues. CDR3 in amino acids: CSASPGGTYEQYF. For the CDR3, the DNA is TGCAGTGCTAGTCCAGGGGGAACCTACGAGCAGTACTTC.

This CDR3 is CASSPRGGSSYNEQFF. The CDR3 coding sequence is TGTGCCAGCAGCCCACGCGGGGGGAGCTCCTACAATGAGCAGTTCTTC. The rearrangement uses TRBV7-3 and TRBJ2-1; 8 nucleotides line up with TRBD2. The V and J ends lost 5 bases and 0 bases, in that order; junction bases with no gene match: 6. Germline loops: CDR1 SGHTA, CDR2 FQGTGA. The length of the CDR3 is 16 residues.

The V gene is TRBV28, the J gene TRBJ1-1; no clear D. The CDR3 contains 15 residues. Trimming stripped 2 bases from V and 0 bases from J, with 10 bases between. Germline CDR1 and CDR2: MDHEN and SYDVKM. The CDR3 DNA reads as TGTGCCAGCAGTTTACCGGAGGGCATGAACACTGAAGCTTTCTTT. It yields the protein CASSLPEGMNTEAFF.

The rearrangement uses TRBV4-3 and TRBJ2-7; 7 bases map to TRBD2. The CDR3 runs to 15 residues. V lost 1 base and J lost 4; bases outside the gene matches: 7. In germline, CDR1 is LGHNA, CDR2 YSLEER. The CDR3 sequence: CASSQGLAGPYEQYF. The CDR3 DNA is TGCGCCAGCAGCCAAGGACTAGCAGGCCCTTACGAGCAGTACTTC.

V and J are TRBV19 and TRBJ2-3; 8 bases are shared with TRBD1. This CDR3 spans 16 amino acids. J gave up 4 bases and V 5 bases, and 11 bases lay outside the gene matches. CDR1 is LNHDA and CDR2 is SQIVND in the germline V gene (reference sequence). CDR3: CASSPAVDRVSDTQYF. For the CDR3, the DNA is TGTGCCAGTAGTCCCGCCGTGGACAGGGTTTCAGATACGCAGTATTTT.

The V gene is TRBV5-1, the J gene TRBJ2-5; 14 nucleotides match TRBD2. Unmatched junction bases numbered 9, after V lost 5 bases and J lost 3 bases. The germline V gene has CDR1 SGHRS and CDR2 YFSETQ. There are 17 residues in the CDR3. The CDR3 nucleotides are TGCGCCAGCAGTTTAATTCCGGGACTAGCGGGGGAAGAGACCCAGTACTTC. Amino acids: CASSLIPGLAGEETQYF. The whole variable domain, filled in from reference TRBV5-1 and TRBJ2-5, reads KAGVTQTPRYLIKTRGQQVTLSCSPISGHRSVSWYQQTPGQGLQFLFEYFSETQRNKGNFPGRFSGRQFSNSRSEMNVSTLELGDSALYLCASSLIPGLAGEETQYFGPGTRLLVL.

This chain connects TRBV7-8 to TRBJ1-5, with D perhaps TRBD1 (6 bases). The CDR3 extends over 16 amino acids. V dropped 0 bases and J dropped 4 bases, with 13 bases sitting between them. CDR1 and CDR2 (germline): SGHVS, FQNEAQ. The CDR3 loop is CASSLARGRRNQPQHF. DNA for the CDR3: TGTGCCAGCAGCTTAGCGCGGGGGCGCAGAAATCAGCCCCAGCATTTT. The whole variable domain, filled in from reference TRBV7-8 and TRBJ1-5, reads GAGVSQSPRYKVAKRGQDVALRCDPISGHVSLFWYQQALGQGPEFLTYFQNEAQLDKSGLPSDRFFAERPEGSVSTLKIQRTQQEDSAVYLCASSLARGRRNQPQHFGDGTRLSIL.

This clone is a singleton in its sample. The chain has TRBV25-1 and TRBJ1-1; tentatively, D is TRBD1 (5 bases). V gave up 2 bases and J gave up 1 base, with 17 bases separating them. The CDR3 consists of 17 residues. The germline CDR1 and CDR2 sequences are MGHDK and SYGVNS. CDR3 loop: CASSEGGSWGSNTEAFF. CDR3 DNA: TGTGCCAGCAGTGAAGGGGGGAGCTGGGGGTCGAACACTGAAGCTTTCTTT.

The chain is built from TRBV5-1 and TRBJ1-1; 11 bases are a match to TRBD1. V shed 7 bases and J 2 bases; nucleotides not matched to a gene: 4. The CDR3 extends over 14 amino acids. The germline V gene encodes CDR1 SGHRS and CDR2 YFSETQ. CDR3 region: CASGTGGTNTEAFF. CDR3 sequence (DNA): TGCGCCAGCGGGACAGGGGGGACCAACACTGAAGCTTTCTTT.